The 6 T cell receptor beta chains given below trace back to one sample, sequenced in a study of graft-versus-host responses after intestinal transplantation. Produced via immunoSEQ multiplex PCR; TCRdb's table is partial and in-frame only. The sample consists of roughly 64,000 clones, around nine tenths of them appearing once. Antigens for these TCRs are unknown. The source material was unstimulated CD8+ T cells sorted from spleen or lymph node cells, sampled before transplant. These receptors originate from a human donor who was the organ donor for an intestinal transplant.

V is TRBV7-8 and J is TRBJ2-3; 9 nucleotides align to TRBD2. Germline V gene sequence: CDR1 SGHVS, CDR2 FQNEAQ. The junction had 13 bases not matched to a gene; V was cut back by 2 bases and J by 1 base. This CDR3 region has 19 residues. As DNA, the CDR3 is TGTGCCAGCAGCTTACGACTAGCGGAGACCCAGACCGGCACAGATACGCAGTATTTT. It encodes CASSLRLAETQTGTDTQYF.

The CDR3 protein is CATLSSGSDEQYF. In nucleotides, the CDR3 is TGTGCCACCCTCTCTAGCGGGAGTGACGAGCAGTACTTC. This chain joins TRBV21-1 and TRBJ2-7; the table names TRBD2, a call not compared with the DNA. TRBV21-1 is labeled a pseudogene. The CDR3 is 13 amino acids.

The chain carries TRBV27 and TRBJ1-1; no clear D gene. The CDR3 runs to 13 residues. Germline values: CDR1 MNHEY, CDR2 SMNVEV (reference sequence). V was cut by 3 bases and J by 0 bases, with 5 bases left in between. Here the CDR3 DNA reads TGTGCCAGCAGTTTCTCCGTGAACACTGAAGCTTTCTTT. It codes for CASSFSVNTEAFF.

The gene calls are TRBV5-8 and TRBJ1-5, with TRBD1 as a possible D gene (5 bases). Deletions cut 2 bases from V and 7 bases from J, with 13 bases between. This CDR3 has 14 amino acids. The germline V gene has CDR1 SGHTS and CDR2 YDEGEE. The CDR3 loop reads CASSLPTVVQPQHF. CDR3 DNA: TGTGCCAGCAGCTTACCGACAGTCGTCCAGCCCCAGCATTTT. Supplemented by reference TRBV5-8 and TRBJ1-5, the full variable domain reads EAGVTQSPTHLIKTRGQQATLRCSPISGHTSVYWYQQALGLGLQFLLWYDEGEERNRGNFPPRFSGRQFPNYSSELNVNALELEDSALYLCASSLPTVVQPQHFGDGTRLSIL.

CDR3 residues: CASSYPSGTDTQYF. For the CDR3, the DNA is TGTGCCAGCAGTTACCCCAGCGGGACAGATACGCAGTATTTT. The chain carries TRBV6-5 and TRBJ2-3, with D possibly TRBD2 on 6 matching bases. Trimming took off 2 bases at V and 3 bases at J, with 9 bases between the two ends. Germline CDR1 and CDR2: MNHEY and SVGAGI. This CDR3 is built from 14 residues.

The sample holds one count of this clone. The genes are TRBV29-1 and TRBJ2-7; D remains unclear. V lost 1 base and J 0 bases, leaving 16 bases between the germline ends. The CDR3 covers 16 residues. Looked up from germline, CDR1 is SQVTM and CDR2 is ANQGSEA. The CDR3 here is CSVEGNRGSSSYEQYF. CDR3 DNA: TGCAGCGTTGAAGGGAACCGAGGCTCGAGCTCCTACGAGCAGTACTTC.